Listed below are T cell receptor beta chains from one sample, sequenced in a study of vaccination effects on CD4 cells after COVID-19. Only in-frame clones appear in the TCRdb table, and some are missing; sequencing was by immunoSEQ multiplex PCR. The sample lists 37,000 or so clones, about 70% occurring once. These receptors are not linked to any known antigen. The sample in question was CD4+ T cells from PBMCs cultured without peptide, obtained before COVID-19 vaccination. These receptor sequences come from a human donor who received a COVID-19 vaccine. The CDR3 runs from the conserved cysteine through the conserved F or W. D genes are given only for firm matches. Part of the rows lack a size; the others show once, few, many or a class for expanded clones.

size: .
J: TRBJ1-2
V: TRBV30
D: .
CDR3: CAWLDRNYGYTF
DNA: TGTGCCTGGTTGGACAGAAACTATGGCTACACCTTC

size: .
J: TRBJ1-2
V: TRBV27
D: .
CDR3: CASSYDRAPSRGYTF
DNA: TGTGCCAGCAGCTACGACCGGGCCCCCTCTCGTGGCTACACCTTC

size: once
J: TRBJ2-7
V: TRBV5-4
D: .
CDR3: CASSHGSITHEQYF
DNA: TGTGCCAGCAGCCACGGGTCCATTACCCACGAGCAGTACTTC

size: .
J: TRBJ2-5
V: TRBV13
D: .
CDR3: CASSRREIAETQYF
DNA: TGTGCCAGCAGCCGGAGAGAAATAGCAGAGACCCAGTACTTC

size: .
J: TRBJ2-2
V: TRBV7-9
D: TRBD1
CDR3: CATRQGPNTGELFF
DNA: TGTGCCACCAGACAGGGGCCGAACACCGGGGAGCTGTTTTTT

size: .
J: TRBJ1-1
V: TRBV21-1
D: .
CDR3: CASSKVVWNRKRANTEAFF
DNA: TGTGCCAGCAGCAAAGTAGTATGGAACCGAAAGAGGGCAAACACTGAAGCTTTCTTT

size: once
J: TRBJ2-5
V: TRBV10-3
D: TRBD2
CDR3: CAISDRLAGGEETQYF
DNA: TGTGCCATCAGCGATAGACTAGCGGGGGGGGAAGAGACCCAGTACTTC

size: .
J: TRBJ1-2
V: TRBV5-1
D: .
CDR3: CASSLDSGYGYTF
DNA: TGCGCCAGCAGCCTGGACAGTGGCTATGGCTACACCTTC

size: .
J: TRBJ1-2
V: TRBV6-5
D: TRBD1
CDR3: CASRLGQGVYGYTF
DNA: TGTGCCAGCAGGCTCGGACAGGGCGTCTATGGCTACACCTTC

size: .
J: TRBJ2-1
V: TRBV5-1
D: TRBD2
CDR3: CASSLGWLAGGDEQFF
DNA: TGCGCCAGCAGCTTGGGTTGGTTAGCGGGGGGTGATGAGCAGTTCTTC

size: .
J: TRBJ1-4
V: TRBV19
D: TRBD1
CDR3: CASSLPFWVTTGNNEKLFF
DNA: TGTGCCAGTAGTCTCCCATTCTGGGTGACGACAGGGAATAATGAAAAACTGTTTTTT

size: .
J: TRBJ1-6
V: TRBV6-1
D: .
CDR3: CASSEGGGTLSSPLHF
DNA: TGTGCCAGCAGTGAAGGGGGAGGGACTCTCAGTTCACCCCTCCACTTT

size: .
J: TRBJ2-1
V: TRBV28
D: .
CDR3: CASSFPRDRARDNEQFF
DNA: TGTGCCAGCAGTTTCCCTCGGGACCGGGCGCGCGACAATGAGCAGTTCTTC

size: .
J: TRBJ2-2
V: TRBV9
D: .
CDR3: CASSVAPSAIGELFF
DNA: TGTGCCAGCAGCGTAGCGCCGTCTGCTATCGGGGAGCTGTTTTTT

size: .
J: TRBJ2-1
V: TRBV7-9
D: TRBD2
CDR3: CASSLRRTSGGFYNEQFF
DNA: TGTGCCAGCAGCTTACGCCGGACTAGCGGGGGGTTCTACAATGAGCAGTTCTTC

size: once
J: TRBJ2-1
V: TRBV19
D: TRBD2
CDR3: CASSIMGGSSYNEQFF
DNA: TGTGCCAGTAGTATAATGGGCGGGAGCTCCTACAATGAGCAGTTCTTC

size: few
J: TRBJ1-1
V: TRBV12-5
D: TRBD1
CDR3: CASGLTGGFTEAFF
DNA: TGTGCTAGTGGTTTGACAGGGGGCTTCACTGAAGCTTTCTTT

size: .
J: TRBJ2-1
V: TRBV7-8
D: .
CDR3: CASSLWTASYNEQFF
DNA: TGTGCCAGCAGCTTGTGGACAGCATCCTACAATGAGCAGTTCTTC

size: .
J: TRBJ2-7
V: TRBV10-3
D: .
CDR3: CAISGNEYEQYF
DNA: TGTGCCATCAGTGGTAATGAATACGAGCAGTACTTC

size: .
J: TRBJ1-3
V: TRBV10-3
D: .
CDR3: CAIRAGTTTFSGNTIYF
DNA: TGTGCCATCAGGGCCGGGACAACCACTTTCTCTGGAAACACCATATATTTT

size: .
J: TRBJ1-6
V: TRBV5-4
D: .
CDR3: CASSLDTDNSPLHF
DNA: TGTGCCAGCAGCTTGGATACAGATAATTCACCCCTCCACTTT

size: .
J: TRBJ1-5
V: TRBV7-9
D: .
CDR3: CASSFTYQPQHF
DNA: TGTGCCAGCAGCTTTACCTATCAGCCCCAGCATTTT

size: few
J: TRBJ1-4
V: TRBV3-1/TRBV3-2
D: .
CDR3: CASSQGFGVREKLFF
DNA: TGTGCCAGCAGCCAAGGGTTTGGTGTAAGGGAAAAACTGTTTTTT

size: .
J: TRBJ1-2
V: TRBV18
D: .
CDR3: CASSPDSRYGYTF
DNA: TGTGCCAGCTCACCGGACAGTCGCTATGGCTACACCTTC